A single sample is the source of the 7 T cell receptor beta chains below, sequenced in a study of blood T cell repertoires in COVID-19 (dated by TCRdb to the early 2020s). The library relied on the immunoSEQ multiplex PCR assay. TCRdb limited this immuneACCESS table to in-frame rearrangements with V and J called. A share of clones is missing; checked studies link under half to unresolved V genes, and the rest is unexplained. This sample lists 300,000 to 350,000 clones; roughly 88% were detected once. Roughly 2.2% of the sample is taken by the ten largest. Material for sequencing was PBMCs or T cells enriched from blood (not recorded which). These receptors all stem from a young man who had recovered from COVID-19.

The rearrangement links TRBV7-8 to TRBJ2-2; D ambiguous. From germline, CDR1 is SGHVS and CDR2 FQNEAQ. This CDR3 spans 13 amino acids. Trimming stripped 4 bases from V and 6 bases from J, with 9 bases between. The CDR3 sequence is CASSSVSAGELFF. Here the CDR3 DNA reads TGTGCCAGCAGCTCCGTATCGGCCGGGGAGCTGTTTTTT.

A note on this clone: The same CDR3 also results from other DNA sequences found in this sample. CDR3 in amino acids: CATSDGGLDYGYTF. The CDR3 DNA sequence: TGTGCCACCAGTGACGGGGGGCTCGACTATGGCTACACCTTC. The V call is TRBV24-1, the J call TRBJ1-2, with D perhaps TRBD1 (6 bases). Trimming removed 4 bases from V and 3 bases from J, with 11 bases in between. This CDR3 has 14 amino acids. The germline CDR1 and CDR2 sequences are KGHDR and SFDVKD.

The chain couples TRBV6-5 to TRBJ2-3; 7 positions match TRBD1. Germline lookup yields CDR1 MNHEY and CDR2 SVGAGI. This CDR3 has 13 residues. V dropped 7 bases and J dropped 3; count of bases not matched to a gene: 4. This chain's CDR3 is CASTGQKTDTQYF. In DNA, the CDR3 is TGTGCCAGCACGGGACAGAAAACAGATACGCAGTATTTT.

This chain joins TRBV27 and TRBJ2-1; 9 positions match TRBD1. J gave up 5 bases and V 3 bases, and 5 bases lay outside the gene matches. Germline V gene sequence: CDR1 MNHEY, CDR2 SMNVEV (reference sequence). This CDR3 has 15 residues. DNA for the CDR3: TGTGCCAGCAGTTTGACAGGGGGAAGAAACAATGAGCAGTTCTTC. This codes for CASSLTGGRNNEQFF.

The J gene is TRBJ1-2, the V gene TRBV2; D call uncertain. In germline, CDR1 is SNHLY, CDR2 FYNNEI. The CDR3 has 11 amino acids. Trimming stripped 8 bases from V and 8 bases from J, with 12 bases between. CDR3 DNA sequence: TGTGCCAGCTCGCAGGCCCGAGGCTACACCTTC. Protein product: CASSQARGYTF.

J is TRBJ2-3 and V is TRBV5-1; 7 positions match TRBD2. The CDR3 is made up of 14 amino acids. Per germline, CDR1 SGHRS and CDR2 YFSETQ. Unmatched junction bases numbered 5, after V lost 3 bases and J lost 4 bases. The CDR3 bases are TGCGCCAGCAGCTCCTCTAGCGGCCCAGATACGCAGTATTTT. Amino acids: CASSSSSGPDTQYF.

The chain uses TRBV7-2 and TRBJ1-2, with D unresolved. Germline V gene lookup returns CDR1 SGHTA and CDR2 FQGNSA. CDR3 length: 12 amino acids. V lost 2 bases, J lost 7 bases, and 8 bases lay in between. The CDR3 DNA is TGTGCCAGCAGCTTACTAACGGGTGGCTACACCTTC. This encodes CASSLLTGGYTF.